Reported below is one T cell receptor (beta chain). Its antigen is as yet unknown. The sample comes from a study of human T cells and chemical hapten exposure. The overall study: How much TCR each sample yielded varied, mostly because pooled library volumes differed slightly. Study outcomes and limitations: There was no change with DPC sensitization in TCRs above 1 in 1000 frequency.

The germline V gene has CDR1 MNHEY and CDR2 SVGEGT. Germline trimming cut 7 bases from V and 11 bases from J; bases unmatched to any gene: 17. This CDR3 spans 16 amino acids. TCRdb analysed the RACE reads with MiXCR anew, one entry per CDR3 protein. Of about 290,000 distinct CDR3 sequences listed, 7.5% to 9% were seen once; the top ten hold around 1.2%. Time point noted: pre-sensitization, week 0. This sample's treatment: therapeutic diphenylcyclopropenone sensitization with weekly scalp DPC. People who gave samples had alopecia, were 18 to 70 years old, and were suitable for DPC. Whole blood, unfractionated, served as the material for total RNA extraction.

The chain links TRBV6-2 or TRBV6-3 to TRBJ1-6; TRBD1 agrees at 7 bases. This TCR was sampled from a man between 18 and 29 years old with alopecia areata. Some clones in this sample may be carry-over from other donors' samples. The sample in question was whole blood, obtained in connection with sensitization to the hapten diphenylcyclopropenone (DPC). The CDR3 protein is CASTRSPDRANPPLHF. CDR3 nucleotide sequence: TGTGCCAGCACCAGAAGCCCCGACAGGGCGAATCCACCCCTCCACTTT.